This is a list of T cell receptor beta chains from one sample in a study of shared clonotypes between healthy human individuals. TCRdb's table, derived via immunoSEQ multiplex PCR, lists solely in-frame clones and lacks some. The table lists about 2.2 million clones, roughly 93% of them singletons. Sample: naive CD8+ T cells from PBMCs. The receptors here all came from a man younger than 35 in good health. Some clones in this sample may be carry-over from other donors' samples. Both conserved end residues are part of each CDR3. Fields, in order: CDR3 protein, CDR3 DNA, clone size, J gene, D gene, V gene. A D gene is named only where the DNA matches it firmly. For some rows the clone size is stated as once, few or many, or as a class when expanded; others skip it.

CDR3aa: CASSLLASGSRDTQYF
CDR3nt: TGTGCCAGCAGTTTATTGGCTAGCGGGAGTCGAGATACGCAGTATTTT
abundance: few
j_gene: TRBJ2-3
d_gene: TRBD2
v_gene: TRBV28

CDR3aa: CASSQKIQKNTEAFF
CDR3nt: TGTGCCAGCAGCCAAAAAATACAGAAGAACACTGAAGCTTTCTTT
abundance: NA
j_gene: TRBJ1-1
d_gene: NA
v_gene: TRBV16

CDR3aa: CASSLRRGGNEKLFF
CDR3nt: TGTGCCAGCAGTTTACGCAGGGGGGGTAATGAAAAACTGTTTTTT
abundance: NA
j_gene: TRBJ1-4
d_gene: TRBD1
v_gene: TRBV28

CDR3aa: CASMGLGTDSRLGANVLTF
CDR3nt: TGTGCCAGTATGGGATTAGGGACCGACTCTCGCCTTGGGGCCAACGTCCTGACTTTC
abundance: NA
j_gene: TRBJ2-6
d_gene: NA
v_gene: TRBV19

CDR3aa: CASSANPGTEIYEQYF
CDR3nt: TGTGCCAGCAGCGCCAATCCCGGGACAGAAATTTACGAGCAGTACTTC
abundance: NA
j_gene: TRBJ2-7
d_gene: TRBD1
v_gene: TRBV9

CDR3aa: CAWSAPILGYEQYF
CDR3nt: TGTGCCTGGAGTGCTCCTATACTCGGTTACGAGCAGTACTTC
abundance: NA
j_gene: TRBJ2-7
d_gene: NA
v_gene: TRBV30

CDR3aa: CASSVRGPYEQYF
CDR3nt: TGTGCCAGTAGTGTCAGGGGGCCCTACGAGCAGTACTTC
abundance: NA
j_gene: TRBJ2-7
d_gene: TRBD1
v_gene: TRBV19

CDR3aa: CASSSRPGVLSGQYF
CDR3nt: TGTGCCAGCAGTTCTCGTCCAGGGGTGCTCTCTGGGCAGTACTTC
abundance: once
j_gene: TRBJ2-7
d_gene: NA
v_gene: TRBV27

CDR3aa: CASSYGRGETYGYTF
CDR3nt: TGTGCCAGCAGTTACGGTCGAGGGGAGACCTATGGCTACACCTTC
abundance: NA
j_gene: TRBJ1-2
d_gene: NA
v_gene: TRBV6-6

CDR3aa: CASSLGLNQPQHF
CDR3nt: TGTGCCAGCAGTTTAGGGCTAAATCAGCCCCAGCATTTT
abundance: NA
j_gene: TRBJ1-5
d_gene: NA
v_gene: TRBV27

CDR3aa: CASSLGTSGEETQYF
CDR3nt: TGCGCCAGCAGCCTTGGGACTAGCGGAGAAGAGACCCAGTACTTC
abundance: NA
j_gene: TRBJ2-5
d_gene: TRBD2
v_gene: TRBV4-1

CDR3aa: CSPERTGLRSEVSGNTIYF
CDR3nt: TGCAGCCCAGAGCGGACAGGACTCCGATCCGAGGTCTCTGGAAACACCATATATTTT
abundance: NA
j_gene: TRBJ1-3
d_gene: TRBD1
v_gene: TRBV29-1

CDR3aa: CASSQDPGPTGELFF
CDR3nt: TGCGCCAGCAGCCAAGATCCCGGACCTACCGGGGAGCTGTTTTTT
abundance: NA
j_gene: TRBJ2-2
d_gene: NA
v_gene: TRBV4-3

CDR3aa: CASSQILRTSGSSYNEQFF
CDR3nt: TGTGCCAGCAGCCAAATCCTCCGGACTAGCGGGAGCTCCTACAATGAGCAGTTCTTC
abundance: NA
j_gene: TRBJ2-1
d_gene: TRBD2
v_gene: TRBV4-2

CDR3aa: CASSPGTGEGDTQYF
CDR3nt: TGTGCCAGCAGCCCGGGGACAGGGGAAGGGGATACGCAGTATTTT
abundance: NA
j_gene: TRBJ2-3
d_gene: TRBD1
v_gene: TRBV7-9

CDR3aa: CSVVAQGAYEQYF
CDR3nt: TGCAGCGTTGTCGCACAGGGGGCCTACGAGCAGTACTTC
abundance: NA
j_gene: TRBJ2-7
d_gene: TRBD1
v_gene: TRBV29-1

CDR3aa: CASSHTGDSYEQYF
CDR3nt: TGTGCCAGCAGCCATACAGGGGACTCCTACGAGCAGTACTTC
abundance: NA
j_gene: TRBJ2-7
d_gene: TRBD1
v_gene: TRBV4-2

CDR3aa: CAWRDREDEQYF
CDR3nt: TGTGCCTGGAGAGACAGGGAGGACGAGCAGTACTTC
abundance: NA
j_gene: TRBJ2-7
d_gene: NA
v_gene: TRBV30

CDR3aa: CASSQERGTQETQYF
CDR3nt: TGTGCCAGCAGCCAGGAGCGGGGTACCCAAGAGACCCAGTACTTC
abundance: NA
j_gene: TRBJ2-5
d_gene: TRBD2
v_gene: TRBV4-2

CDR3aa: CASTSPFYHNEQFF
CDR3nt: TGTGCCAGCACCTCGCCGTTTTACCACAATGAGCAGTTCTTC
abundance: NA
j_gene: TRBJ2-1
d_gene: NA
v_gene: TRBV7-9

CDR3aa: CASSWKTGGRQETQYF
CDR3nt: TGCGCCAGCAGCTGGAAGACGGGGGGTCGCCAAGAGACCCAGTACTTC
abundance: NA
j_gene: TRBJ2-5
d_gene: TRBD2
v_gene: TRBV5-1

CDR3aa: CASTFNAGELFF
CDR3nt: TGTGCCAGCACCTTCAACGCCGGGGAGCTGTTTTTT
abundance: NA
j_gene: TRBJ2-2
d_gene: NA
v_gene: TRBV7-2

CDR3aa: CASSLGITPGETQYF
CDR3nt: TGTGCCAGCAGCTTAGGGATCACTCCAGGGGAGACCCAGTACTTC
abundance: NA
j_gene: TRBJ2-5
d_gene: NA
v_gene: TRBV7-9

CDR3aa: CAWSLRTSRRTGELFF
CDR3nt: TGTGCCTGGAGTCTTAGGACTAGTCGGCGCACCGGGGAGCTGTTTTTT
abundance: NA
j_gene: TRBJ2-2
d_gene: TRBD2
v_gene: TRBV30

CDR3aa: CASRVREGQPQHF
CDR3nt: TGCGCCAGCAGAGTTAGGGAAGGTCAGCCCCAGCATTTT
abundance: NA
j_gene: TRBJ1-5
d_gene: NA
v_gene: TRBV5-1

CDR3aa: CASSYGQEWFF
CDR3nt: TGTGCCAGCAGCTATGGACAGGAGTGGTTCTTC
abundance: NA
j_gene: TRBJ2-1
d_gene: TRBD1
v_gene: TRBV7-9

CDR3aa: CASSPRQGIGGYTF
CDR3nt: TGTGCCAGCAGCCCGCGACAGGGGATCGGAGGCTACACCTTC
abundance: NA
j_gene: TRBJ1-2
d_gene: TRBD1
v_gene: TRBV7-2

CDR3aa: CASSYLGRDTEAFF
CDR3nt: TGTGCCAGCAGTTACTTAGGCAGAGACACTGAAGCTTTCTTT
abundance: NA
j_gene: TRBJ1-1
d_gene: NA
v_gene: TRBV6-6

CDR3aa: CAIRAVVNTEAFF
CDR3nt: TGTGCCATCCGCGCGGTGGTGAACACTGAAGCTTTCTTT
abundance: NA
j_gene: TRBJ1-1
d_gene: NA
v_gene: TRBV10-3

CDR3aa: CSVEDRVGTEAFF
CDR3nt: TGCAGCGTTGAGGACAGGGTAGGGACTGAAGCTTTCTTT
abundance: NA
j_gene: TRBJ1-1
d_gene: TRBD1
v_gene: TRBV29-1

CDR3aa: CASTDTSGNYNEQFF
CDR3nt: TGTGCCAGCACCGATACTAGCGGGAACTACAATGAGCAGTTCTTC
abundance: NA
j_gene: TRBJ2-1
d_gene: TRBD2
v_gene: TRBV6-5

CDR3aa: CASSTPRNEQFF
CDR3nt: TGTGCCAGCAGCACACCGAGGAATGAGCAGTTCTTC
abundance: few
j_gene: TRBJ2-1
d_gene: NA
v_gene: TRBV5-6

CDR3aa: CASSFWGQGGHEQYF
CDR3nt: TGTGCCAGCAGTTTTTGGGGACAGGGAGGCCACGAGCAGTACTTC
abundance: NA
j_gene: TRBJ2-7
d_gene: TRBD1
v_gene: TRBV27

CDR3aa: CASSIAGGVNEQYF
CDR3nt: TGTGCCAGTAGTATAGCGGGAGGGGTGAACGAGCAGTACTTC
abundance: once
j_gene: TRBJ2-7
d_gene: TRBD2
v_gene: TRBV19

CDR3aa: CASGVTLTDSPTLSGNTIYF
CDR3nt: TGTGCCAGCGGAGTGACACTCACGGATTCCCCAACCCTTTCTGGAAACACCATATATTTT
abundance: once
j_gene: TRBJ1-3
d_gene: NA
v_gene: TRBV9

CDR3aa: CASSERQDPYEQYF
CDR3nt: TGTGCCAGCAGCGAGAGACAGGATCCCTACGAGCAGTACTTC
abundance: NA
j_gene: TRBJ2-7
d_gene: NA
v_gene: TRBV9

CDR3aa: CASSYPGDRGRQPQHF
CDR3nt: TGTGCCAGCAGTTACCCGGGGGACAGGGGCCGTCAGCCCCAGCATTTT
abundance: NA
j_gene: TRBJ1-5
d_gene: TRBD1
v_gene: TRBV27

CDR3aa: CASSLPPAGRETQYF
CDR3nt: TGTGCCAGCAGCCTTCCCCCCGCGGGGCGAGAGACCCAGTACTTC
abundance: NA
j_gene: TRBJ2-5
d_gene: NA
v_gene: TRBV7-2

CDR3aa: CASSLSYNEQFF
CDR3nt: TGCGCCAGCAGCTTGAGTTACAATGAGCAGTTCTTC
abundance: NA
j_gene: TRBJ2-1
d_gene: NA
v_gene: TRBV5-1

CDR3aa: CASSRSPAERNTGELFF
CDR3nt: TGCGCCAGCAGCCGGTCCCCAGCGGAACGGAACACCGGGGAGCTGTTTTTT
abundance: NA
j_gene: TRBJ2-2
d_gene: NA
v_gene: TRBV5-1

CDR3aa: CASSPTATNEKLFF
CDR3nt: TGTGCCAGCAGCCCGACAGCGACGAATGAAAAACTGTTTTTT
abundance: NA
j_gene: TRBJ1-4
d_gene: NA
v_gene: TRBV28

CDR3aa: CASSLDRWQGNNEQFF
CDR3nt: TGTGCCAGCAGCTTAGATAGGTGGCAGGGGAACAATGAGCAGTTCTTC
abundance: NA
j_gene: TRBJ2-1
d_gene: NA
v_gene: TRBV7-9

CDR3aa: CAISGIKGAGETQYF
CDR3nt: TGTGCCATCAGTGGGATAAAGGGGGCAGGGGAGACCCAGTACTTC
abundance: NA
j_gene: TRBJ2-5
d_gene: TRBD1
v_gene: TRBV10-3

CDR3aa: CASSLDPLGTQYF
CDR3nt: TGTGCCAGCAGCTTAGACCCCCTGGGTACGCAGTATTTT
abundance: NA
j_gene: TRBJ2-3
d_gene: NA
v_gene: TRBV11-3

CDR3aa: CASSQDEAGGFAYTGELFF
CDR3nt: TGCGCCAGCAGCCAAGATGAAGCGGGAGGGTTTGCTTACACCGGGGAGCTGTTTTTT
abundance: NA
j_gene: TRBJ2-2
d_gene: TRBD2
v_gene: TRBV4-3

CDR3aa: CALRAEDTQYF
CDR3nt: TGTGCCCTGAGAGCGGAAGATACGCAGTATTTT
abundance: NA
j_gene: TRBJ2-3
d_gene: NA
v_gene: TRBV7-9

CDR3aa: CASSLGLRSSYNEQFF
CDR3nt: TGTGCCAGCAGCTTAGGTTTAAGAAGCTCCTACAATGAGCAGTTCTTC
abundance: NA
j_gene: TRBJ2-1
d_gene: NA
v_gene: TRBV11-2

CDR3aa: CASSYAGPSTDTQYF
CDR3nt: TGTGCCAGCAGTTACGCAGGCCCTAGCACAGATACGCAGTATTTT
abundance: NA
j_gene: TRBJ2-3
d_gene: NA
v_gene: TRBV6-5

CDR3aa: CASSLALAGITDTQYF
CDR3nt: TGTGCCAGCAGCTTAGCACTAGCGGGTATCACAGATACGCAGTATTTT
abundance: NA
j_gene: TRBJ2-3
d_gene: TRBD2
v_gene: TRBV7-9

CDR3aa: CASSLTTEFLNTEAFF
CDR3nt: TGTGCCAGCAGTTTAACGACAGAGTTTTTGAACACTGAAGCTTTCTTT
abundance: NA
j_gene: TRBJ1-1
d_gene: NA
v_gene: TRBV28

CDR3aa: CASSLGSASGRRYQETQYF
CDR3nt: TGTGCCAGCAGCTTGGGGTCGGCTAGCGGGAGAAGGTACCAAGAGACCCAGTACTTC
abundance: NA
j_gene: TRBJ2-5
d_gene: TRBD2
v_gene: TRBV13

CDR3aa: CASSLRDRREEQYF
CDR3nt: TGTGCCAGCAGTTTGAGGGACAGGAGGGAGGAGCAGTACTTC
abundance: NA
j_gene: TRBJ2-7
d_gene: TRBD1
v_gene: TRBV28

CDR3aa: CASSLGTDQETQYF
CDR3nt: TGTGCCAGCAGCTTGGGGACAGACCAAGAGACCCAGTACTTC
abundance: NA
j_gene: TRBJ2-5
d_gene: NA
v_gene: TRBV5-8